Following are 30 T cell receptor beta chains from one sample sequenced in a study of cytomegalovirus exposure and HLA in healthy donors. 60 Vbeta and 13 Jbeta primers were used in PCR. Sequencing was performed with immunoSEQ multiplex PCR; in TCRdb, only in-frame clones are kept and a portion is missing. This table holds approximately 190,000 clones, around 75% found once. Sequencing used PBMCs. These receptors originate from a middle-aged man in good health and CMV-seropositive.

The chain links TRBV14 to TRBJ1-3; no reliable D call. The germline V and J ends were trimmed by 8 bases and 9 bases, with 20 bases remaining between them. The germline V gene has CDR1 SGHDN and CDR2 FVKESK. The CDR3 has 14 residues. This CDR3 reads CASENRVLGSTIYF. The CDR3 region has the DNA TGTGCCAGCGAAAACCGGGTCCTTGGGTCCACCATATATTTT.

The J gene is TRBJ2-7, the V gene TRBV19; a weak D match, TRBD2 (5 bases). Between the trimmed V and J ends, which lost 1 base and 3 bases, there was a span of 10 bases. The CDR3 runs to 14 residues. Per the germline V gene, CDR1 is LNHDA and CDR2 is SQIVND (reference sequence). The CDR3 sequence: CASSIVLGDYEQYF. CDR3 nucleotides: TGTGCCAGTAGTATAGTTCTGGGAGACTACGAGCAGTACTTC.

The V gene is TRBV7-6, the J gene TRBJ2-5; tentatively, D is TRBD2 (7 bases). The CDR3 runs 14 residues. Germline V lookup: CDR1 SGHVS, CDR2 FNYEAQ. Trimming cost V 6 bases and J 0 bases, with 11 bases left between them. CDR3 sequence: CASSRGGNQETQYF. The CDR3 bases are TGTGCCAGCAGTAGGGGGGGTAACCAAGAGACCCAGTACTTC.

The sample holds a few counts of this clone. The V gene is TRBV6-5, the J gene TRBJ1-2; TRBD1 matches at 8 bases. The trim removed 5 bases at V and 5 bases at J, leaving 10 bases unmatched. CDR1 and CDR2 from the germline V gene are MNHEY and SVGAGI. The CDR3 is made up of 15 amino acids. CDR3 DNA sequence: TGTGCCAGCAGTCCCCCCGGACAGGGACGGTATGGCTACACCTTC. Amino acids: CASSPPGQGRYGYTF.

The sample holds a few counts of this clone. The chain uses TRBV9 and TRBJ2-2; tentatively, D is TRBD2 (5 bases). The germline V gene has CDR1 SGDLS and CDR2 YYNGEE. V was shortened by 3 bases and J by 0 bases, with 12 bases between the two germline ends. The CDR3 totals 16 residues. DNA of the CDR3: TGTGCCAGCAGCGGGACTGGAACCGCGAACACCGGGGAGCTGTTTTTT. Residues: CASSGTGTANTGELFF.

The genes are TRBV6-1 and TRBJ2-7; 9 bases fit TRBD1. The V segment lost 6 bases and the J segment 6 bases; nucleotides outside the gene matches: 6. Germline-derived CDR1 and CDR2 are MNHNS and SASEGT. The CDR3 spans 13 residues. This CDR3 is CASRRGQGGEQYF. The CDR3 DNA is TGTGCCAGCAGAAGGGGACAGGGTGGCGAGCAGTACTTC.

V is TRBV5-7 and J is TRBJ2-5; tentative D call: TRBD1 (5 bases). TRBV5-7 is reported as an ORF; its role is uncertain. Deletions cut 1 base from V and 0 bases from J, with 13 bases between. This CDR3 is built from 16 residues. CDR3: CASSLFAGLNQETQYF. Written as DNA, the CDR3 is TGTGCCAGCAGCTTGTTTGCAGGGCTGAACCAAGAGACCCAGTACTTC.

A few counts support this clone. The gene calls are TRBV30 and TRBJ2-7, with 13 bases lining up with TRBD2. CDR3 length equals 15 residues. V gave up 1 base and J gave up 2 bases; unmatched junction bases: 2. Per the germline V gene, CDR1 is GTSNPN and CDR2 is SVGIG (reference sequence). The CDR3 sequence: CAWSAGLAGTYEQYF. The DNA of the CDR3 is TGTGCCTGGAGTGCGGGACTAGCGGGGACCTACGAGCAGTACTTC.

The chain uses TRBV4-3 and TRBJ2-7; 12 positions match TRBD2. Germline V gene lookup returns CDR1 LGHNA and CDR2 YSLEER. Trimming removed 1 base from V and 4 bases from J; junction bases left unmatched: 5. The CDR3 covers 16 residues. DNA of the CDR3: TGCGCCAGCAGCCAAGTTACTAGCGGGGGGACTTACGAGCAGTACTTC. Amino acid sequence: CASSQVTSGGTYEQYF.

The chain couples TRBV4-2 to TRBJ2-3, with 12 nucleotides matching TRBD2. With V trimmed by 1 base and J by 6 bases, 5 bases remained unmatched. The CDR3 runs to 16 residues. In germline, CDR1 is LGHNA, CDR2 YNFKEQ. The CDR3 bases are TGTGCCAGCAGCCAAGCCACTAGCGGGGGGAGGGATACGCAGTATTTT. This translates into CASSQATSGGRDTQYF.

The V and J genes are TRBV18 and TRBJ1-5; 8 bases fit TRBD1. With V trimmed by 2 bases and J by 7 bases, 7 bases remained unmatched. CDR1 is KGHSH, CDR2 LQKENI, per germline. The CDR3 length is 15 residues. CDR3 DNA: TGTGCCAGCTCACCAATGACAGGGGAAGGACAGCCCCAGCATTTT. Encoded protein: CASSPMTGEGQPQHF.

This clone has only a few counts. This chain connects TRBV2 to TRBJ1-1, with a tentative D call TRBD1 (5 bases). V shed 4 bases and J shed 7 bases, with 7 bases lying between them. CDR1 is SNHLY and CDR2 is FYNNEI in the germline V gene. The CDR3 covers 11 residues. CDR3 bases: TGTGCCAGCAGTGTACAGGTTGAAGCTTTCTTT. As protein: CASSVQVEAFF.

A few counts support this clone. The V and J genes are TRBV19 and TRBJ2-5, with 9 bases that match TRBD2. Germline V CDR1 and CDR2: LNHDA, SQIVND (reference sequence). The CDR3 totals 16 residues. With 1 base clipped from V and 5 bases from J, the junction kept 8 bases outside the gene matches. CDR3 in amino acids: CASSIGLAGPWETQYF. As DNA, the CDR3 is TGTGCCAGTAGTATAGGCCTAGCGGGGCCTTGGGAGACCCAGTACTTC.

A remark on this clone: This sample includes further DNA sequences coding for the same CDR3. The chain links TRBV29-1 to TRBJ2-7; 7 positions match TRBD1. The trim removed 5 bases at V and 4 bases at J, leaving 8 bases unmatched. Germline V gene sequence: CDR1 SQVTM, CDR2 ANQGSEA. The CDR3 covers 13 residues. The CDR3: CSVSLGQSYEQYF. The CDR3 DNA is TGCAGCGTTTCCCTGGGACAGTCTTACGAGCAGTACTTC.

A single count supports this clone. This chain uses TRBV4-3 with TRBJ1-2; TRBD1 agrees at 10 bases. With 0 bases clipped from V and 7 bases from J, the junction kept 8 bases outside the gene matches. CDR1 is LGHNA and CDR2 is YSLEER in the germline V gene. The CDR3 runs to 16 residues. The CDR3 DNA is TGCGCCAGCAGCCAAGATGGAAGGGGACAGGGGTTTGGCTACACCTTC. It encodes CASSQDGRGQGFGYTF.

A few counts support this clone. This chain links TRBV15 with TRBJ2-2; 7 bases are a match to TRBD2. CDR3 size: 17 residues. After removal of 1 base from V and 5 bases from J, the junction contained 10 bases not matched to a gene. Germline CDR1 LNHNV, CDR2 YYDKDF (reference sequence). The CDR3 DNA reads TGTGCCACCAGCAGAGGAGGTGCGGGGGAGGAGACCGGGGAGCTGTTTTTT. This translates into CATSRGGAGEETGELFF.

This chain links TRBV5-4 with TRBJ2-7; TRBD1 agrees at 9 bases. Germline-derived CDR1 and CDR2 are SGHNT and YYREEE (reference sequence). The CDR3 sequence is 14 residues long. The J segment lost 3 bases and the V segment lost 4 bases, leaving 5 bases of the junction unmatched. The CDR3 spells CASSLGQGGYEQYF. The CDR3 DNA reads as TGTGCCAGCAGCCTGGGACAGGGTGGCTACGAGCAGTACTTC.

DNA of the CDR3: TGTGCCAGTAGTGTATGGACTAGCGGAAACCAAGAGACCCAGTACTTC. It translates to CASSVWTSGNQETQYF. This chain links TRBV19 with TRBJ2-5, with TRBD2 identical over 10 bases. The V and J ends lost 5 bases and 0 bases, in that order; junction bases with no gene match: 6. Germline V CDR1 and CDR2: LNHDA, SQIVND (reference sequence). The CDR3 is 16 amino acids.

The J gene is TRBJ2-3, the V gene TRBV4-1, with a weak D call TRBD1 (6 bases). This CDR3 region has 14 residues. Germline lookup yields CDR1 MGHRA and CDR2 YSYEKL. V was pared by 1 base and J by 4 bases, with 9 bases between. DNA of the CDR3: TGCGCCAGCAGCCAAGTTTCAGGGGCAGATACGCAGTATTTT. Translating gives CASSQVSGADTQYF.

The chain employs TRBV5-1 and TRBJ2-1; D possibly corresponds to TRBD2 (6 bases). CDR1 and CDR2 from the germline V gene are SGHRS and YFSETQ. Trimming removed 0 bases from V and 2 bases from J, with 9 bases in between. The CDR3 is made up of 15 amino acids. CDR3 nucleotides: TGCGCCAGCAGCTTGGTGGGGGGTACCTACAATGAGCAGTTCTTC. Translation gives CASSLVGGTYNEQFF.

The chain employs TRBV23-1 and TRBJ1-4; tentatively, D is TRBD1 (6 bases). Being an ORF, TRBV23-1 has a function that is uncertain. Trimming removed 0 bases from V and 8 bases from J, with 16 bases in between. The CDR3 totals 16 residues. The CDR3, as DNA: TGCGCCAGCAGTCAATCGGTCAGGGGTAGATGCGAAAAACTGTTTTTT. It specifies CASSQSVRGRCEKLFF.

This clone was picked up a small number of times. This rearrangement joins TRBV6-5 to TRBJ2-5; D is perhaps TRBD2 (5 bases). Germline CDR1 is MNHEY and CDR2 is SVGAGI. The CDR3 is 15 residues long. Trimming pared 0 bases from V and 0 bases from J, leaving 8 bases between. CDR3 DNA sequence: TGTGCCAGCAGTTACTCGGGAGTAGACCAAGAGACCCAGTACTTC. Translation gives CASSYSGVDQETQYF.

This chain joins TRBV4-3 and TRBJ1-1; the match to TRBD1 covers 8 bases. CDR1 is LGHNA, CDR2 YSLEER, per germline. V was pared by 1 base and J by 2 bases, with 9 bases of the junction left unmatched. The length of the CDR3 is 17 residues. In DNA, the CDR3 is TGCGCCAGCAGCCAAGGGGCTACAGGGGGGACAAACACTGAAGCTTTCTTT. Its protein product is CASSQGATGGTNTEAFF.

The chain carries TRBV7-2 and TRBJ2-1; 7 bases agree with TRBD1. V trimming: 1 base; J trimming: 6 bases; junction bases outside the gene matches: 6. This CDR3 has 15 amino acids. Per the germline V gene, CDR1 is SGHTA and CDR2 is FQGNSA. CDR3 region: CASSLEQGLFNEQFF. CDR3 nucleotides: TGTGCCAGCAGCTTAGAACAGGGGTTATTCAATGAGCAGTTCTTC.

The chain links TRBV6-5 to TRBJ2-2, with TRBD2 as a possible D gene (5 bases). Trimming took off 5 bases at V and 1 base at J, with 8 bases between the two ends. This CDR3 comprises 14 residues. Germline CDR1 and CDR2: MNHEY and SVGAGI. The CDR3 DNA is TGTGCCAGCAGTCGGGCGGGGAACACCGGGGAGCTGTTTTTT. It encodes CASSRAGNTGELFF.

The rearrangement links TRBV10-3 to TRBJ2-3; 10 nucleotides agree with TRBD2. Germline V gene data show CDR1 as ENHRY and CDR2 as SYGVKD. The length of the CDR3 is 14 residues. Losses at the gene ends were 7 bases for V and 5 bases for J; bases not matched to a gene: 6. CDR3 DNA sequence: TGTGCCATCAATTTCGGGACTAGCGTAGATACGCAGTATTTT. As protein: CAINFGTSVDTQYF.

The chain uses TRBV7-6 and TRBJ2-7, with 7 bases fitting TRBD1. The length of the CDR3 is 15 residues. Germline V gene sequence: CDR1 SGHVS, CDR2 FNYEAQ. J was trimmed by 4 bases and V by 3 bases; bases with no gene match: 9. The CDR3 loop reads CASSFQGQTKYEQYF. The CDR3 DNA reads TGTGCCAGCAGCTTCCAGGGACAGACAAAGTACGAGCAGTACTTC.

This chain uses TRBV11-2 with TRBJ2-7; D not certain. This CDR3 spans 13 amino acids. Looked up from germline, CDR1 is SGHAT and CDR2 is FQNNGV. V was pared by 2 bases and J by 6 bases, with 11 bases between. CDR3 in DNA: TGTGCCAGCAGCTTACCGCCTCCCAGCGAGCAGTACTTC. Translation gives CASSLPPPSEQYF.

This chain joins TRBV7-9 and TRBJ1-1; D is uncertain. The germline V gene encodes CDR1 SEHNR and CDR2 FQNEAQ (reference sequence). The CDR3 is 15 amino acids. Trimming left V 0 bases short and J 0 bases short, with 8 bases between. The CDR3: CASSLALGLNTEAFF. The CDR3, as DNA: TGTGCCAGCAGCTTAGCGCTAGGATTGAACACTGAAGCTTTCTTT. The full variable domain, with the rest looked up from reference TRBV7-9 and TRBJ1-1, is DTGVSQNPRHKITKRGQNVTFRCDPISEHNRLYWYRQTLGQGPEFLTYFQNEAQLEKSRLLSDRFSAERPKGSFSTLEIQRTEQGDSAMYLCASSLALGLNTEAFFGQGTRLTVV.

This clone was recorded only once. The CDR3 loop reads CASSLAQGQGETQYF. The CDR3 DNA reads TGTGCCAGCAGCTTAGCGCAGGGGCAGGGAGAGACCCAGTACTTC. J is TRBJ2-5 and V is TRBV7-2; the D gene is possibly TRBD1 (6 bases). Germline-derived CDR1 and CDR2 are SGHTA and FQGNSA. The V end was cut by 0 bases, the J end by 4 bases, with 12 bases between. The CDR3 length is 15 residues.